One TCR beta chain is described in this entry. Selected positively for CCR7 and CD45RO-negative, naive CD8 cells excluded terminally differentiated effector memory CD45RA+ cells. V was shortened by 4 bases and J by 0 bases, with 4 bases between the two germline ends. Germline V lookup: CDR1 MDHEN, CDR2 SYDVKM. The CDR3 sequence is 14 residues long. Profiled with immunoSEQ multiplex PCR; TCRdb holds only in-frame clones, not every one. The sample consists of approximately 1.9 million clones, over 85% of them appearing once. The record originates from a study of shared clonotypes between healthy human individuals.

The specimen was naive CD8+ T cells from PBMCs. This TCR was sampled from a man aged 18 to 30 in good health. Some clones in this sample may be carry-over from other donors' samples. V and J are TRBV28 and TRBJ2-6; D is uncertain. This CDR3 is CASSSFSGANVLTF. The CDR3 region has the DNA TGTGCCAGCAGTTCTTTCTCTGGGGCCAACGTCCTGACTTTC.